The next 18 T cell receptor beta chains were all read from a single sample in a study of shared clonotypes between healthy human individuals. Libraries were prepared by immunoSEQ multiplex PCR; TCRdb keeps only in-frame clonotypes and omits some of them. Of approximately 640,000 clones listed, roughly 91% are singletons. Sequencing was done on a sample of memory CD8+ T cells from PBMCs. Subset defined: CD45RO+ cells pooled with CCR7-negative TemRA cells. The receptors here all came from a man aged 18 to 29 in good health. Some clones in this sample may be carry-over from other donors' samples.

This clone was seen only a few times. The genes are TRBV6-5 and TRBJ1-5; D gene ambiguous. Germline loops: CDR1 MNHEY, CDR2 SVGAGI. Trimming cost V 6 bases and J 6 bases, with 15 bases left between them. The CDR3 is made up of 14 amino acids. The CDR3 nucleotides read TGTGCCAGCAGGGGAGTCGGGCCTGGTCAGCCCCAGCATTTT. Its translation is CASRGVGPGQPQHF.

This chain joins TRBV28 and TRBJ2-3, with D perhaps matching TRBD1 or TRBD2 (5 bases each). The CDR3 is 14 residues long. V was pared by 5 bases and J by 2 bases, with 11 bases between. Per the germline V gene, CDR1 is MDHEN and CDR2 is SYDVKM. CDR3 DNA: TGTGCCAGCAGTCCCCGGGGCTACACAGATACGCAGTATTTT. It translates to CASSPRGYTDTQYF.

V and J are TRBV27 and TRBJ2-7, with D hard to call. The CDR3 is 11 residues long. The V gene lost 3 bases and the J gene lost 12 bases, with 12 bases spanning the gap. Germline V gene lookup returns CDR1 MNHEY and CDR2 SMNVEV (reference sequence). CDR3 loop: CASSFLGRRYF. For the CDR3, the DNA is TGTGCCAGCAGTTTTCTCGGGCGAAGGTACTTC.

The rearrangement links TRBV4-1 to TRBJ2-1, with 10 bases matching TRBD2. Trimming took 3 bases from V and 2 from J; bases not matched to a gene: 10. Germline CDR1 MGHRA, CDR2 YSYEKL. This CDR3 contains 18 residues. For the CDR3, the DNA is TGCGCCAGCAGCCACAGGAAACCGGGACTAGCGACCTACAATGAGCAGTTCTTC. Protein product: CASSHRKPGLATYNEQFF.

Written as DNA, the CDR3 is TGTGCCAGCAGCTTGGTCCGGGGGGCGGACCAGTACTTC. This codes for CASSLVRGADQYF. This chain connects TRBV5-6 to TRBJ2-7; a weak D match, TRBD2 (7 bases). CDR1 is SGHDT and CDR2 is YYEEEE in the germline V gene. V was trimmed by 0 bases and J by 10 bases, leaving 14 bases between them. The CDR3 totals 13 residues.

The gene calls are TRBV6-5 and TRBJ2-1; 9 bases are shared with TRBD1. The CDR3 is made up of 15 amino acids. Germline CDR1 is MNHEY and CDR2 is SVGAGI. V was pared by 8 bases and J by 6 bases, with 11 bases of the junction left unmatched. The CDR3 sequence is CASARPGQGSNEQFF. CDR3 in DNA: TGTGCCAGCGCCCGCCCGGGACAGGGCTCCAATGAGCAGTTCTTC.

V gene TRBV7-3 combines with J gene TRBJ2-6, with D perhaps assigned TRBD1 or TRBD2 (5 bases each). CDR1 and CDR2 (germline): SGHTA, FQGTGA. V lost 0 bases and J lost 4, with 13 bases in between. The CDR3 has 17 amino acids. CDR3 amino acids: CASSLTIAGAGANVLTF. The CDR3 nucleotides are TGTGCCAGCAGCTTAACGATTGCCGGGGCCGGGGCCAACGTCCTGACTTTC.

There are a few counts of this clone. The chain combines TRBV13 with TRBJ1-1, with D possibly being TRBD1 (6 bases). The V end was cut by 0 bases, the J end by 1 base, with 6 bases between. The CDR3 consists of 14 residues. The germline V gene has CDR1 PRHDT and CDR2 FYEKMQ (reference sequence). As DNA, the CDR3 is TGTGCCAGCAGCTTAGGGGACAGGAACACTGAAGCTTTCTTT. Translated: CASSLGDRNTEAFF.

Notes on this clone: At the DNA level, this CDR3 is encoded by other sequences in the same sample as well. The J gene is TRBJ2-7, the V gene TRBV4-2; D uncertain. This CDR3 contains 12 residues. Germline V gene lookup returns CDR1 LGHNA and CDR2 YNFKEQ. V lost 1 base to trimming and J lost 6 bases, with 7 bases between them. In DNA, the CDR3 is TGTGCCAGCAGCCAAGTATGGGGCGAGCAGTACTTC. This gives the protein CASSQVWGEQYF.

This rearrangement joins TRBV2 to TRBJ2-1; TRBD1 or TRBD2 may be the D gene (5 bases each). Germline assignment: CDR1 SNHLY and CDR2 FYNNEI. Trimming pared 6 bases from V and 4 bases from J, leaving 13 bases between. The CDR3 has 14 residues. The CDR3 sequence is CASRYRRVYNEQFF. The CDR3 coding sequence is TGTGCCAGCAGGTACAGGCGGGTTTACAATGAGCAGTTCTTC.

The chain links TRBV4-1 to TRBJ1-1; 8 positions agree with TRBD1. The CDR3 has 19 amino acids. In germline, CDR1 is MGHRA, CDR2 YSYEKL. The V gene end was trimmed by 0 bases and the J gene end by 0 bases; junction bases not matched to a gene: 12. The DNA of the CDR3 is TGCGCCAGCAGCCAAGATCCGTTTCCGGGACAGGCCATGAACACTGAAGCTTTCTTT. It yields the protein CASSQDPFPGQAMNTEAFF.

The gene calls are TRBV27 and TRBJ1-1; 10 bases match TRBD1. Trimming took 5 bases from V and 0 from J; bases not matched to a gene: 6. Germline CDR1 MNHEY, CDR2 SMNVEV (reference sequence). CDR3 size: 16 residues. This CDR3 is CASSPGTGEVNTEAFF. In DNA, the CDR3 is TGTGCCAGCAGTCCAGGGACAGGGGAGGTGAACACTGAAGCTTTCTTT.

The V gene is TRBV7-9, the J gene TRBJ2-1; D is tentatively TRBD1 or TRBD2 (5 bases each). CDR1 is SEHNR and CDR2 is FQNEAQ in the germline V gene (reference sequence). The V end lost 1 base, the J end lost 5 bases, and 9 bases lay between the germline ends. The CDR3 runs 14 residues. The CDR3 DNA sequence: TGTGCCAGCAGCTTAGGGGACGGAAACAATGAGCAGTTCTTC. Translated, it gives CASSLGDGNNEQFF.

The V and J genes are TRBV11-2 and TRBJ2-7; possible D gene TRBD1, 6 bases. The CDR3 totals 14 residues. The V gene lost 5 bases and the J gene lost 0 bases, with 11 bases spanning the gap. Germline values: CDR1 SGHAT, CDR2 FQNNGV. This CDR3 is CASSQDSLSYEQYF. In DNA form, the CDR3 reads TGTGCCAGCAGCCAGGACAGCCTCTCCTACGAGCAGTACTTC.

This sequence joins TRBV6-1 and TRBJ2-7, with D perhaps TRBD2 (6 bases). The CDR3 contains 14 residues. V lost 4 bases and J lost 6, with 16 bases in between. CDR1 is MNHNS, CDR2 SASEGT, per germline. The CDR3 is CASSGARLVIEQYF. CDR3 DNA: TGTGCCAGCAGTGGGGCCCGACTAGTCATCGAGCAGTACTTC.

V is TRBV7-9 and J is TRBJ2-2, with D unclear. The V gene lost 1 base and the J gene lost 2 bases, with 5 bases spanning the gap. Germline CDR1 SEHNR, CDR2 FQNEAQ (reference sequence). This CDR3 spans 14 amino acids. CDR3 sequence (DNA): TGTGCCAGCAGCTTAGACAGTAACACCGGGGAGCTGTTTTTT. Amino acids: CASSLDSNTGELFF.

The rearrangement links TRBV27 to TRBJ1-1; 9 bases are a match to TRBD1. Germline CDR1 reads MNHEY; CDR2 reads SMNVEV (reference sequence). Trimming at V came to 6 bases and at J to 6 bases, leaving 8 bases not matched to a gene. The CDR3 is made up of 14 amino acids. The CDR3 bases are TGTGCCAGCAGACCTACAGGGGGCGCGTCTGAAGCTTTCTTT. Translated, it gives CASRPTGGASEAFF.

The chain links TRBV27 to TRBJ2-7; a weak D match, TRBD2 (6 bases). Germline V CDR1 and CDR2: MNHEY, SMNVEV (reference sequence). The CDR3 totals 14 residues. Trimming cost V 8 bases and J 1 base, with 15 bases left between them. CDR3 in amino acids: CASSVGGGSYEQYF. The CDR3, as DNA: TGTGCCAGCTCTGTGGGGGGAGGTTCCTACGAGCAGTACTTC.